This TCR beta chain came from a study of blood T cell repertoires in COVID-19. In the study overall: There were acute and convalescent COVID-19 samples, and they came from the United States, Italy and Spain.

In the original workflow: Amplification from reference gene primers served as the basis for estimated nucleated cell counts. The method was immunoSEQ multiplex PCR; TCRdb's version includes in-frame clones alone and lacks a portion of them. V, J and clone size were drawn from that table, and D and trimming were deduced from the DNA. Of some 390,000 clones listed, about 90% were seen once; the top ten hold about 2%. While infection was still active, Seattle patients were enrolled and then followed longitudinally. The sample was peripheral blood. The clonotype comes from a woman aged 60-75 years with COVID-19, enrolled during active disease.

The CDR3 spells CASSLPGGAYEQYF. Written as DNA, the CDR3 is TGCGCCAGCAGCTTGCCCGGGGGGGCCTACGAGCAGTACTTC. This rearrangement joins TRBV5-1 to TRBJ2-7; 8 positions match TRBD2. The CDR3 has 14 residues. The trim removed 1 base at V and 2 bases at J, leaving 2 bases unmatched. In germline, CDR1 is SGHRS, CDR2 YFSETQ.